One and the same sample provided the 4 T cell receptor beta chains below, sequenced in a study of response to subunit inactivated influenza vaccine. TCRdb recomputed calls from the RT-PCR reads with MiXCR, one row per CDR3 protein. The sample holds about 830,000 distinct CDR3 sequences, around 20% seen once. The specimen comprised PBMCs from blood, sampled 5 days after vaccination. The origin of the receptors is a man between 50 and 59 years old who received an inactivated influenza vaccine.

The V gene is TRBV19, the J gene TRBJ2-7; D perhaps matches TRBD1 (6 bases). This CDR3 spans 15 amino acids. The V end lost 3 bases, the J end lost 1 base, and 13 bases lay between the germline ends. Germline V gene lookup returns CDR1 LNHDA and CDR2 SQIVND (reference sequence). CDR3 coding DNA: TGTGCCAGTAGTATTCGGCAGGGGTTTTCCTACGAGCAGTACTTC. This gives the protein CASSIRQGFSYEQYF.

This clonotype was counted between two and nine times. The chain joins TRBV15 to TRBJ2-1; 9 nucleotides agree with TRBD1. CDR1 is LNHNV and CDR2 is YYDKDF in the germline V gene (reference sequence). There are 16 residues in the CDR3. The ends lost 4 bases at V and 2 bases at J; junction bases unmatched: 6. This chain's CDR3 is CATSKSGTGPYNEQFF. DNA of the CDR3: TGTGCCACCAGCAAATCCGGGACAGGGCCCTACAATGAGCAGTTCTTC.

The CDR3 loop reads CASSLAGGPTEQYF. The CDR3 bases are TGTGCCAGCAGCTTAGCGGGGGGGCCGACCGAGCAGTACTTC. J is TRBJ2-7 and V is TRBV7-2; the D gene is possibly TRBD2 (7 bases). CDR3 length: 14 residues. The germline V gene encodes CDR1 SGHTA and CDR2 FQGNSA. V was clipped by 0 bases and J by 6 bases, with 12 bases between them.

This clonotype was seen many times. The V call is TRBV12-3 or TRBV12-4, the J call TRBJ2-2; D not resolved. This CDR3 region has 14 residues. Trimming left V 3 bases short and J 1 base short, with 6 bases between. CDR3 sequence: CASSFRRNTGELFF. CDR3 nucleotide sequence: TGTGCCAGCAGTTTTCGACGGAACACCGGGGAGCTGTTTTTT.